This record concerns one T cell receptor beta chain sequence. Living in 24 US areas, the participants were between roughly 18 and 90 years of age. Participants' reported clinical history set cohort assignment. Recovered status applied to Cohort 3 donors who had two consecutive negative PCRs. It also applied to those with clearance or with symptom resolution. Libraries were prepared by immunoSEQ multiplex PCR; TCRdb keeps only in-frame clonotypes and omits some of them. This table has a few hundred thousand clones, nearly 90% appearing once. The entry originates in a study of blood T cell repertoires in COVID-19. Looking at the study overall: In each case, the material was cDNA or gDNA derived from T cells, B-cell-depleted T cells, or PBMCs.

The length of the CDR3 is 16 residues. The V end lost 1 base, the J end lost 0 bases, and 13 bases lay between the germline ends. Germline values: CDR1 GTSNPN, CDR2 SVGIG (reference sequence). The sequenced sample was PBMCs or T cells enriched from blood (not recorded which). This chain joins TRBV30 and TRBJ1-3, with a weak D call TRBD1 (6 bases). The receptor was derived from a woman aged 30 to 39 who had recovered from COVID-19. Written as DNA, the CDR3 is TGTGCCTGGAGTGGGGACATATTTCACTCTGGAAACACCATATATTTT. This sequence encodes CAWSGDIFHSGNTIYF.